These 10 T cell receptor beta chains originate from one sample sequenced in a study of shared clonotypes between healthy human individuals. The data were produced by immunoSEQ multiplex PCR, yet TCRdb's version contains in-frame clones alone and is incomplete. The table has 2 million to 2.5 million clones, approximately 95% seen once. Specimen: naive CD4+ T cells from PBMCs. The subset here: CD45RA+ positively selected. The receptors were gathered from a man younger than 35 in good health. Some clones in this sample may be carry-over from other donors' samples.

The rearrangement uses TRBV4-1 and TRBJ2-7; TRBD2 matches at 11 bases. J was trimmed by 3 bases and V by 2 bases; bases with no gene match: 6. The CDR3 runs 16 residues. Germline loops: CDR1 MGHRA, CDR2 YSYEKL. Written as DNA, the CDR3 is TGCGCCAGCAGCCAAAAGGAACTAGCGGGAGACTACGAGCAGTACTTC. It is translated as CASSQKELAGDYEQYF.

This rearrangement joins TRBV19 to TRBJ2-7, with 7 bases identical to TRBD2. Germline V lookup: CDR1 LNHDA, CDR2 SQIVND (reference sequence). The J segment lost 2 bases and the V segment lost 6 bases, leaving 10 bases of the junction unmatched. This CDR3 has 15 residues. CDR3 residues: CASRERGGSTYEQYF. The CDR3 DNA is TGTGCCAGTAGGGAGCGGGGTGGGTCCACCTACGAGCAGTACTTC.

The V call is TRBV5-4, the J call TRBJ2-2, with D possibly being TRBD1 (6 bases). CDR3 length equals 16 residues. The V end was cut by 2 bases, the J end by 2 bases, with 13 bases between. Germline V CDR1 and CDR2: SGHNT, YYREEE (reference sequence). Written as DNA, the CDR3 is TGTGCCAGCAGCTTAGCCCTCAGGGGAAACACCGGGGAGCTGTTTTTT. Translating it yields CASSLALRGNTGELFF.

This clone occurred once. The junction does not match germline at one end; this may be a read error. This CDR3 is also generated by other DNA sequences in the sample. This chain uses TRBV7-2 with TRBJ2-1; 9 bases agree with TRBD2. This CDR3 spans 15 amino acids. The germline gives CDR1 SGHTA, CDR2 FQGNSA. The DNA for the CDR3 is TGTGCCAGCAGCCTAGCTAGCGGGAACTACAATGAGCAGTTCTTC. It yields the protein CASSLASGNYNEQFF.

This chain uses TRBV28 with TRBJ1-5; no definite D call. This CDR3 has 13 residues. Per germline, CDR1 MDHEN and CDR2 SYDVKM. V was cut by 10 bases and J by 0 bases, with 10 bases left in between. The CDR3 region is CATRRTSNQPQHF. In nucleotides, the CDR3 is TGTGCCACACGACGGACTAGCAATCAGCCCCAGCATTTT.

This clone showed up just once. The J gene is TRBJ2-3, the V gene TRBV7-2; D is ambiguous. V gave up 1 base and J gave up 10 bases, with 6 bases separating them. This CDR3 has 11 residues. CDR1 SGHTA and CDR2 FQGNSA come from the germline V gene. The CDR3 loop reads CASSLGWSQYF. In DNA form, the CDR3 reads TGTGCCAGCAGCTTAGGTTGGTCGCAGTATTTT.

The V call is TRBV10-1, the J call TRBJ2-6, with D possibly TRBD1 on 6 matching bases. CDR1 and CDR2 (germline): WNHNN, SYGVQD (reference sequence). The length of the CDR3 is 16 residues. Trimming pared 7 bases from V and 0 bases from J, leaving 13 bases between. CDR3 region: CASIGQSYSGANVLTF. As DNA, the CDR3 is TGCGCCAGCATAGGACAGAGTTACTCTGGGGCCAACGTCCTGACTTTC.

The CDR3 sequence: CASSSTAQTPRETQYF. In DNA, the CDR3 is TGTGCCAGCAGTTCCACTGCACAGACGCCCCGGGAGACCCAGTACTTC. The rearrangement uses TRBV28 and TRBJ2-5; D is unresolved. The CDR3 totals 16 residues. With 4 bases removed from V and 5 bases from J, the gap between germline ends came to 20 bases. Germline CDR1 and CDR2: MDHEN and SYDVKM.

The chain has TRBV28 and TRBJ1-5, with D unresolved. The CDR3 extends over 15 amino acids. Per the germline V gene, CDR1 is MDHEN and CDR2 is SYDVKM. The V gene lost 8 bases and the J gene lost 2 bases, with 16 bases spanning the gap. CDR3 DNA: TGTGCCAGCGTGACGGGTTTTAGGGGCAATCAGCCCCAGCATTTT. This sequence encodes CASVTGFRGNQPQHF.

The chain carries TRBV28 and TRBJ2-7; D is undetermined. The germline CDR1 and CDR2 sequences are MDHEN and SYDVKM. The CDR3 loop spans 18 amino acids. The V and J ends lost 5 bases and 0 bases respectively, with 23 bases between them. CDR3 coding DNA: TGTGCCAGCAGTCCGGATCTAAGGGTACCCCGGAGCTCCTACGAGCAGTACTTC. Its translation is CASSPDLRVPRSSYEQYF.